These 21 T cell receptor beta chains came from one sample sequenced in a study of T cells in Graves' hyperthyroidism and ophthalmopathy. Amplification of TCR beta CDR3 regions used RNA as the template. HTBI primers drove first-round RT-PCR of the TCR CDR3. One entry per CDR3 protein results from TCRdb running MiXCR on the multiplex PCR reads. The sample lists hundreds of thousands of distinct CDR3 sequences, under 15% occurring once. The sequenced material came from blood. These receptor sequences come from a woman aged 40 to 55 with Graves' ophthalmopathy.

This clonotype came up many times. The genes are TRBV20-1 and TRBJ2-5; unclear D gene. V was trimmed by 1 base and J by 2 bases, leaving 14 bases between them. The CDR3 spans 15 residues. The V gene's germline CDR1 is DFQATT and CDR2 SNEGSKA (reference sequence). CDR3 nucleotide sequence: TGCAGTGCTAGAGTAGGGCGGATCTTGCAAGAGACCCAGTACTTC. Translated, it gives CSARVGRILQETQYF.

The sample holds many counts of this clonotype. CDR3 sequence: CASSQDWATGFSYEQYF. In DNA, the CDR3 is TGCGCCAGCAGCCAAGATTGGGCAACAGGGTTCTCCTACGAGCAGTACTTC. The rearrangement uses TRBV4-3 and TRBJ2-7, with TRBD1 as a possible D gene (6 bases). Trimming left V 0 bases short and J 0 bases short, with 15 bases between. The length of the CDR3 is 17 residues. The germline gives CDR1 LGHNA, CDR2 YSLEER.

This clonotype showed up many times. This chain's CDR3 is CATLGGPYEQYF. CDR3 sequence (DNA): TGTGCCACCCTAGGTGGACCCTACGAGCAGTACTTC. The J gene is TRBJ2-7, the V gene TRBV28; D remains unclear. V was trimmed by 10 bases and J by 2 bases, leaving 12 bases between them. Germline assignment: CDR1 MDHEN and CDR2 SYDVKM. The CDR3 length is 12 residues.

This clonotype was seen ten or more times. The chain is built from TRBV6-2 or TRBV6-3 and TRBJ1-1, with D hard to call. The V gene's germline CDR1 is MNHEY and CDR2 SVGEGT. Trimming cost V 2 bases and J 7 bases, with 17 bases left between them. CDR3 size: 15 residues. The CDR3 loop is CASSYLNPHYDEAFF. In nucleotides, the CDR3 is TGTGCCAGCAGTTACCTGAACCCCCACTACGATGAAGCTTTCTTT.

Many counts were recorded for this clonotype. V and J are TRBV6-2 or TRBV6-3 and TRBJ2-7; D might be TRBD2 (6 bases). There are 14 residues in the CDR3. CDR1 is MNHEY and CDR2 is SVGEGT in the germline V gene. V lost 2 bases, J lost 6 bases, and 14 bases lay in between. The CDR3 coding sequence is TGTGCCAGCAGTTACCCCCCGCAAGCGGGCGAGCAGTACTTC. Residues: CASSYPPQAGEQYF.

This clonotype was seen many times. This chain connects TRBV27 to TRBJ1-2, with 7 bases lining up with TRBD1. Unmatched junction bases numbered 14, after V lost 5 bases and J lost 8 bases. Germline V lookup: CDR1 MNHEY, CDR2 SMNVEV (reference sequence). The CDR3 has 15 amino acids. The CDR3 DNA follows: TGTGCCAGCAGTACATACCGGGACAGAATGGGGGGCTACACCTTC. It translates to CASSTYRDRMGGYTF.

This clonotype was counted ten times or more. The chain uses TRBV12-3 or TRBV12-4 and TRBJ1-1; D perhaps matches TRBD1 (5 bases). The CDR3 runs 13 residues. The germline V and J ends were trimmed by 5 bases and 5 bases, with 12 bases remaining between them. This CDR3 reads CASSGGGVTEAFF. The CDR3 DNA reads TGTGCCAGCAGTGGGGGAGGTGTTACTGAAGCTTTCTTT.

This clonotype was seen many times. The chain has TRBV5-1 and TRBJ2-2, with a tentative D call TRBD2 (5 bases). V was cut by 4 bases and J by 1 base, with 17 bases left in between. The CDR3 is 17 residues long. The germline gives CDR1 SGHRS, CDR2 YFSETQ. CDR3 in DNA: TGCGCCAGCAGCCCGGGGATTTCAGGAAAGAACACCGGGGAGCTGTTTTTT. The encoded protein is CASSPGISGKNTGELFF.

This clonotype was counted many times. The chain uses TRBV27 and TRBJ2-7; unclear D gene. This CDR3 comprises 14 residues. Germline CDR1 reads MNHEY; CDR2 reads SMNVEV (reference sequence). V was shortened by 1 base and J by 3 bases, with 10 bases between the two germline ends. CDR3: CASSLLWGHYEQYF. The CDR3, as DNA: TGTGCCAGCAGTTTATTATGGGGTCACTACGAGCAGTACTTC.

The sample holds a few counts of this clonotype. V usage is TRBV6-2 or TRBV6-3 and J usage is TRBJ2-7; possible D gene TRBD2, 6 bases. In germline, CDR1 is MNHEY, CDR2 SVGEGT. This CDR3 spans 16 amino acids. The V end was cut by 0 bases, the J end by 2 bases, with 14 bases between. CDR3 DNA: TGTGCCAGCAGTTACTCGAGGTGGTGGGGGGCCTACGAGCAGTACTTC. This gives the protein CASSYSRWWGAYEQYF.

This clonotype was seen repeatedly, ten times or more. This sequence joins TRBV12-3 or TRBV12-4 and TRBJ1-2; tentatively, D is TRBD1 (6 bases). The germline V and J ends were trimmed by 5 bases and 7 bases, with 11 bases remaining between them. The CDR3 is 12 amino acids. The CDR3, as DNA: TGTGCCAGCAGTCCCGGGGGCTCTGGCTACACCTTC. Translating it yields CASSPGGSGYTF.

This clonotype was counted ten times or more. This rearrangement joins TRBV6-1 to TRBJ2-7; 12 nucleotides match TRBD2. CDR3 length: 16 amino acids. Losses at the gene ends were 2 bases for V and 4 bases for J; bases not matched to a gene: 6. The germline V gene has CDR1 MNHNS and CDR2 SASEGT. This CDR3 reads CASSEFTSGRRYEQYF. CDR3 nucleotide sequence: TGTGCCAGCAGTGAATTCACTAGCGGGAGGAGGTACGAGCAGTACTTC.

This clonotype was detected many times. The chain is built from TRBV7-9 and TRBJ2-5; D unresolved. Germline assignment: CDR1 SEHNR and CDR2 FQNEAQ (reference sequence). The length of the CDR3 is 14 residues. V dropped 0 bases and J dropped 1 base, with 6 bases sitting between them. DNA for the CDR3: TGTGCCAGCAGCTTAGCAGCAGCCCAAGAGACCCAGTACTTC. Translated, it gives CASSLAAAQETQYF.

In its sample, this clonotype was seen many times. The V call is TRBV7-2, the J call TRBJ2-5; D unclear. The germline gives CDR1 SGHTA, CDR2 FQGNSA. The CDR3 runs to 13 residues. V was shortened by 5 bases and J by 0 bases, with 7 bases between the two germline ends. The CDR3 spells CASSPRNQETQYF. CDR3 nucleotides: TGTGCCAGCAGCCCTCGGAACCAAGAGACCCAGTACTTC.

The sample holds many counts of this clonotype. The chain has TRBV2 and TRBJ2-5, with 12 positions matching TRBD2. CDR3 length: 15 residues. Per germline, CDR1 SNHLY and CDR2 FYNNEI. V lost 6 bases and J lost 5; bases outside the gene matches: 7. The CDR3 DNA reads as TGTGCCAGCAGACCATCGACTAGCGGGAGTGAGACCCAGTACTTC. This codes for CASRPSTSGSETQYF. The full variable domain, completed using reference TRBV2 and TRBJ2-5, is EPEVTQTPSHQVTQMGQEVILRCVPISNHLYFYWYRQILGQKVEFLVSFYNNEISEKSEIFDDQFSVERPDGSNFTLKIRSTKLEDSAMYFCASRPSTSGSETQYFGPGTRLLVL.

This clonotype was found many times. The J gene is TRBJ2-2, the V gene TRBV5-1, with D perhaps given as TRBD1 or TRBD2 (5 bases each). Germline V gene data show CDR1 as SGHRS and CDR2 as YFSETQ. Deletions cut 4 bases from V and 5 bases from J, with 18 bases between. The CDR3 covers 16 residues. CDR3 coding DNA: TGCGCCAGCAGCCCCTCGGGGCCGAGAGGAACCGGGGAGCTGTTTTTT. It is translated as CASSPSGPRGTGELFF. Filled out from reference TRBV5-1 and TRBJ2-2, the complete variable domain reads KAGVTQTPRYLIKTRGQQVTLSCSPISGHRSVSWYQQTPGQGLQFLFEYFSETQRNKGNFPGRFSGRQFSNSRSEMNVSTLELGDSALYLCASSPSGPRGTGELFFGEGSRLTVL.

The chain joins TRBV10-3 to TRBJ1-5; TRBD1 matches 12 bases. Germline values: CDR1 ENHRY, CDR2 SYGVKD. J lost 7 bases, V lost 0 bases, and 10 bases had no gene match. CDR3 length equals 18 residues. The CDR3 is CAISESIGDRGLKQPQHF. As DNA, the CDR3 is TGTGCCATCAGTGAGTCGATTGGGGACAGGGGGCTAAAACAGCCCCAGCATTTT.

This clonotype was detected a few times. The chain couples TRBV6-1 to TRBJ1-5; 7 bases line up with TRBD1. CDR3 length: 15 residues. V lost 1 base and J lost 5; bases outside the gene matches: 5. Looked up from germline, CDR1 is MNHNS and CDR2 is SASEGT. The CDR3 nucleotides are TGTGCCAGCAGTGAAGTTGAGGGGGCCGATCAGCCCCAGCATTTT. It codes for CASSEVEGADQPQHF.

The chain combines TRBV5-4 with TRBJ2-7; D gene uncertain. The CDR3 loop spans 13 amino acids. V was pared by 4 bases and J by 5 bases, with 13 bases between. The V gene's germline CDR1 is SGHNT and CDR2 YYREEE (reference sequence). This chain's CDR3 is CASSLEYYNEQYF. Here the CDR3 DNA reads TGTGCCAGCAGCCTGGAATATTATAACGAGCAGTACTTC.

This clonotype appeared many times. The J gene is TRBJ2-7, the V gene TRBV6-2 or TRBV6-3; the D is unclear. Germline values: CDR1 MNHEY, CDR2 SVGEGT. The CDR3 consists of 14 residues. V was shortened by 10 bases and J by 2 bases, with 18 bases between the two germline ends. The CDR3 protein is CATLLADPPYEQYF. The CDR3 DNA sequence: TGTGCCACCCTCCTCGCGGATCCCCCCTACGAGCAGTACTTC.

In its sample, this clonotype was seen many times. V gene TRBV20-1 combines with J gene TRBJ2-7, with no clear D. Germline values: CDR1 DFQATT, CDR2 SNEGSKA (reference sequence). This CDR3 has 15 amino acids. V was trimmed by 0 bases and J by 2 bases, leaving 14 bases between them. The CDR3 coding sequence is TGCAGTGCTAGAGATATCGCTAAAAACACCTACGAGCAGTACTTC. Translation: CSARDIAKNTYEQYF.